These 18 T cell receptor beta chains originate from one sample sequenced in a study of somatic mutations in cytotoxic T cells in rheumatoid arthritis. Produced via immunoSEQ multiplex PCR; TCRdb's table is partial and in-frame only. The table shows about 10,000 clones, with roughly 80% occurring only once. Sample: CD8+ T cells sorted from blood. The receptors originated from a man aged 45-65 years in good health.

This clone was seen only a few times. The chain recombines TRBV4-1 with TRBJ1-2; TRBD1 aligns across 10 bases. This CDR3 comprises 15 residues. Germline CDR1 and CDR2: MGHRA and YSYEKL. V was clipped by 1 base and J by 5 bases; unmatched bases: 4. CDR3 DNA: TGCGCCAGCAGCCAAGTAGGGACAGGGGCTTATGGCTACACCTTC. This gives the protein CASSQVGTGAYGYTF.

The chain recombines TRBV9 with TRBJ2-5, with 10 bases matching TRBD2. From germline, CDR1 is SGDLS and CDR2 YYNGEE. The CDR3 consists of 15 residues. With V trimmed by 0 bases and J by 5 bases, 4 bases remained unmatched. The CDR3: CASSVERGGGETQYF. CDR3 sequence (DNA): TGTGCCAGCAGCGTAGAGCGGGGGGGCGGTGAGACCCAGTACTTC.

The CDR3 DNA follows: TGTGCCAGCATCGAAGATCAGGGTGGCTACGAGCAGTACTTC. Translation: CASIEDQGGYEQYF. The rearrangement links TRBV6-1 to TRBJ2-7; D might be TRBD1 (5 bases). Trimming left V 7 bases short and J 3 bases short, with 16 bases between. Germline V gene lookup returns CDR1 MNHNS and CDR2 SASEGT. There are 14 residues in the CDR3.

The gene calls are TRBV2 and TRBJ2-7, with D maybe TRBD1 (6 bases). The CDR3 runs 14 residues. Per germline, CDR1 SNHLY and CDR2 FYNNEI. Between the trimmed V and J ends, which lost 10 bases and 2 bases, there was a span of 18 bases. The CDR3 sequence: CATEDRYTTYEQYF. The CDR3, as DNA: TGTGCCACCGAAGACAGGTATACTACCTACGAGCAGTACTTC.

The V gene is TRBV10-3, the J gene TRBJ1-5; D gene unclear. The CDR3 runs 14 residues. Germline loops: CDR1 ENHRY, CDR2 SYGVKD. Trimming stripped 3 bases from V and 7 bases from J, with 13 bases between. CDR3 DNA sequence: TGTGCCATCAGTGAAACGGATGGGAGCCAGCCCCAGCATTTT. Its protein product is CAISETDGSQPQHF.

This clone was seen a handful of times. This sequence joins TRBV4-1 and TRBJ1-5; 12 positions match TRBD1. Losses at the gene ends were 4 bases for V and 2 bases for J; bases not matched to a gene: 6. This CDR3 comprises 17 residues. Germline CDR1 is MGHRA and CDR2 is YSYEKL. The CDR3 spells CASSPWGTGGGNQPQHF. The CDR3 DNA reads TGCGCCAGCAGCCCCTGGGGGACAGGGGGCGGCAATCAGCCCCAGCATTTT.

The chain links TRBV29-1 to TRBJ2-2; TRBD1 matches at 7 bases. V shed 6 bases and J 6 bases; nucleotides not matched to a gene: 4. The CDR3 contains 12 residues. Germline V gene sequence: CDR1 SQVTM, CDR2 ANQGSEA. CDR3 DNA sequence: TGCAGCGTCCTCGGACAGGCCGGGGAGCTGTTTTTT. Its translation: CSVLGQAGELFF.

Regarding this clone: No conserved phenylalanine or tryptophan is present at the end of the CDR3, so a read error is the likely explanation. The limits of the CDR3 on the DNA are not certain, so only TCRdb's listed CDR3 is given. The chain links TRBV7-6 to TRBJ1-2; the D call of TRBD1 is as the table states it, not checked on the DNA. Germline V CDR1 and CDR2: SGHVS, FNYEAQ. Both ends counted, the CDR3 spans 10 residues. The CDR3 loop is CASRGDLDRG.

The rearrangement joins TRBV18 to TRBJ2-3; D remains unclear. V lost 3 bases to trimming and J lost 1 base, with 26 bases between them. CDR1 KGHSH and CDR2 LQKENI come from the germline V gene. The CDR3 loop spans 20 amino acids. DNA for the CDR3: TGTGCCAGCTCACCGAGCCGACTGCAAAACTTAGAAATTGGCACAGATACGCAGTATTTT. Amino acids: CASSPSRLQNLEIGTDTQYF.

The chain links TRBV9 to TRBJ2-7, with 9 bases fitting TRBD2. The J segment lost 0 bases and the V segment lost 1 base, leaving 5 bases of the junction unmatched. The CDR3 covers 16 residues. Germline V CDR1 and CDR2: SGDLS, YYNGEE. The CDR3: CASSVSSGTLSYEQYF. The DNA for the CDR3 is TGTGCCAGCAGCGTATCTAGCGGGACCCTCTCCTACGAGCAGTACTTC.

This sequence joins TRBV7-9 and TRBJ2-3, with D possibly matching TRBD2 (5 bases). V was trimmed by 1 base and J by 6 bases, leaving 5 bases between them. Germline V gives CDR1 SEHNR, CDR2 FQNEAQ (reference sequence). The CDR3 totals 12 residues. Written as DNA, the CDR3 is TGTGCCAGCAGCTTAGGGAGGGATACGCAGTATTTT. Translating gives CASSLGRDTQYF.

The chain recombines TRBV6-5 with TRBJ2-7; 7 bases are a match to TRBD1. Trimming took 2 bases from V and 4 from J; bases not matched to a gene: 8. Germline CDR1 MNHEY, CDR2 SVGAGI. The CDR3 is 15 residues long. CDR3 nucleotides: TGTGCCAGCAGTTACGTGACAGTCAGGGGGTACGAGCAGTACTTC. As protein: CASSYVTVRGYEQYF.

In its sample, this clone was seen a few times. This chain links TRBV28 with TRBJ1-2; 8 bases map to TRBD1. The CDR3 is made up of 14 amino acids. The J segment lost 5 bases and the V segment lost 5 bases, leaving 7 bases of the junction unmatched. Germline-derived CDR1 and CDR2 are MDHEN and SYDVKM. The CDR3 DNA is TGTGCCAGCAGTCCCCGGACAGGGCCTTATGGCTACACCTTC. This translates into CASSPRTGPYGYTF.

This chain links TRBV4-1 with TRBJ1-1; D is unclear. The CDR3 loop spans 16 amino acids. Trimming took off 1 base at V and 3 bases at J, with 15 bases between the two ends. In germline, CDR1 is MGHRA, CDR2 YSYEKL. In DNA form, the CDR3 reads TGCGCCAGCAGCCAAGGATCCTGGAGTGACGACACTGAAGCTTTCTTT. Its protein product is CASSQGSWSDDTEAFF.

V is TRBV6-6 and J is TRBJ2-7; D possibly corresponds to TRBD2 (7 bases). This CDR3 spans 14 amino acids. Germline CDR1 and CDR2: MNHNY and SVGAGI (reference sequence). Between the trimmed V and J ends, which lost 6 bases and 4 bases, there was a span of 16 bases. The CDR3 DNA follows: TGTGCCAGCAGACTCGAGGGGGGGCAATACGAGCAGTACTTC. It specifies CASRLEGGQYEQYF.

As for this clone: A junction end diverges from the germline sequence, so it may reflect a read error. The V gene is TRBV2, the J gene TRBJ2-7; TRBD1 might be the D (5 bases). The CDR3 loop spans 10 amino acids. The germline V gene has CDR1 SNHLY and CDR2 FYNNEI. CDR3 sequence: CASSNRINRF. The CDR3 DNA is TGTGCCAGCAGTAACAGGATCAACCGGTTC.

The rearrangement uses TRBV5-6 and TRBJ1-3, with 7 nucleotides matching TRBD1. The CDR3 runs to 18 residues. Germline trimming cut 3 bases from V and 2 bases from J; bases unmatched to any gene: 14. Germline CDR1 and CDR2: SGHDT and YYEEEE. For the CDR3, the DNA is TGTGCCAGCAGCTCGGGAACTCGAGCAGGGGGGACTGGAAACACCATATATTTT. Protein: CASSSGTRAGGTGNTIYF.

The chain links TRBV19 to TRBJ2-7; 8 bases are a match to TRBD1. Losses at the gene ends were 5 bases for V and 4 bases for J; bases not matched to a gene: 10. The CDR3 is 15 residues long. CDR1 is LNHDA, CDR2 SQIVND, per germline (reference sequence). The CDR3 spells CASSPGRGPAYEQYF. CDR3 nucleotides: TGTGCCAGTAGTCCGGGCAGGGGGCCAGCTTACGAGCAGTACTTC.